The clone carrying this T cell receptor beta chain was detected many times. Its specificity is unknown. This record belongs to a study of metastatic and nonmetastatic thyroid tumors. Study overall: Samples came from malignant and benign thyroid patients, and repertoires were compared across blood and tumor or nodule tissue.

Thyroid surgery had not been preceded by any treatment in any patient. As processed by the authors: A distant-metastasis classifier for papillary thyroid cancer was built using CDR3 differences across clinicopathological groups. Via MiXCR, TCRdb re-called the PCR reads. TCRdb's processing, not the authors' own work, is the source of the V and J calls. The data contain tens of thousands of clones, 13% of them seen just once; the ten biggest clones take up approximately 17%. V lost 3 bases, J lost 0 bases, and 4 bases stayed unmatched. The CDR3 has 16 amino acids. Looked up from germline, CDR1 is GTSNPN and CDR2 is SVGIG (reference sequence). Overall study findings and caveats: Within blood and tumor, benign nodules reportedly had significantly lower TCR beta diversity than malignant thyroid tumors did.

This receptor was identified in a female donor with papillary thyroid cancer or a benign thyroid nodule (not recorded which). Some clones in this sample may be carry-over from other donors' samples. V usage is TRBV30 and J usage is TRBJ2-3, with 12 bases identical to TRBD2. Sequencing was performed on blood. The CDR3 region has the DNA TGTGCCTGGAGAAAAGGACTAGCGGGAAGCACAGATACGCAGTATTTT. Amino acid sequence: CAWRKGLAGSTDTQYF.